A few counts support the clone carrying this T cell receptor beta chain. Its antigen is unidentified. The data were taken from a study of cytomegalovirus exposure and HLA in healthy donors. The CDR3 sequence is 11 residues long. The germline gives CDR1 SGHKS, CDR2 YYEKEE (reference sequence). Trimming left V 2 bases short and J 4 bases short, with 4 bases between. General study results and limits: Roughly uniform sequencing depth across donors was assumed, possibly incorrectly. Reportedly, cytomegalovirus status was diagnosed with high sensitivity and specificity. A reported reduction in N-insertions relative to the roughly 640-donor mean was seen in an Asian-associated ancestry cluster in a later analysis. It was shown in a later analysis that HLA-associated TCR beta chains were more clonally expanded than other, equally common chains.

Primers included in the PCR were 60 Vbeta and 13 Jbeta primers. Sequencing was performed with immunoSEQ multiplex PCR; in TCRdb, only in-frame clones are kept and a portion is missing. The repertoire consists of 150,000 to 200,000 clones, with 76% occurring once and the leading ten covering less than 1%. The sequenced sample consisted of PBMCs. The sequence came from a female donor in good health and CMV-seronegative. The chain carries TRBV5-5 and TRBJ2-7; D is ambiguous. Here the CDR3 reads CASSFGYEQYF. CDR3 in DNA: TGTGCCAGCAGCTTCGGGTACGAGCAGTACTTC.